This T cell receptor beta chain was sequenced during a study of shared T cell receptors in the human thymus (dated by TCRdb to the early 2020s). For context, the study as a whole: The study examined how self-reactive, shared T-cell receptor alpha chains are generated in the human thymus.

Libraries came from the immunoSEQ multiplex PCR assay. As stored in TCRdb, this immuneACCESS dataset retains in-frame rearrangements with V and J assigned. A fraction of the clones does not appear; measured against another copy, unresolved V genes explain less than half of the discrepancy, and the remainder lacks a known reason. The sample contains 450,000 to 650,000 clones, around 78% of them found a single time. The leading ten clones occupy 0.01% to 0.015% of the sample. As encoded in the germline V gene (reference sequence), CDR1 is GTSNPN while CDR2 is SVGIG. The cysteine opens and the phenylalanine closes a CDR3 of 14 amino acids. The sequence is cut down to CDR3 DNA, 42 bases in frame from base 1. Trimming takes 3 bases from V and 4 bases from J, and the germline ends sit 13 bases apart. Worth noting for this clone: The target of this receptor is not known. Nothing much larger sits one base from this clone, and base qualities are not available.

These data were also filed under a second study, of human thymus T cells. The second study reports: Donors were immunologically healthy infants undergoing open corrective cardiac surgery for congenital heart defects in Finland. Thymus tissue was obtained as surgical resects removed during corrective cardiac surgery. Biased V and J gene segment usage appeared to be present in both thymic and peripheral blood repertoires. Highly overlapping thymic TCR repertoires among unrelated individuals were reported in the related research. The study characterized TCR alpha and beta repertoires from about 8 infant thymus samples and a few related peripheral blood samples. Donor ages ranged from roughly 6 to 250 days, and the cohort comprised about 6 male and a couple of female infants. Thymocytes were released mechanically from tissue and stored at -70 °C as pellets of 10-30 million cells. A QIAsymphony instrument was used to extract genomic DNA from frozen cell pellets. The immunoSEQ multiplex PCR assay was used to amplify the TCRB and TCRAD loci from a standardized amount of quality-controlled genomic DNA. The amplicons spanned the V(D)J region and were long enough to cover the CDR3 and allow V and J genes to be identified. The amplicons were sequenced on an Illumina platform via the commercial immunoSEQ service. Primer bias and sequencing errors were corrected as previously described, and TCRAD and TCRB definitions were based on the IMGT database. The repertoires were analysed using immunoSEQ Analyzer 3.0 and VDJTools for basic statistics, V/J segment usage, diversity estimates, rarefaction and pairwise overlap. To estimate diversity, the Chao1, ChaoE, Efron-Thisted, Shannon and inverse Simpson indices were applied, and diversity was also estimated on datasets down-sampled to the smallest sample. For repertoire overlap, CDR3 nucleotide sequence, V gene and J gene had to match strictly, and clustering was done by Jaccard-based multidimensional scaling. Thymus samples yielded on average approximately 840,000 unique TCRB clonotypes, compared with 80,000 to 95,000 from blood samples.

The sequenced sample was thymocytes. The sequence links TRBV30 to TRBJ2-1; possibly the D gene is TRBD2, per 6 matching bases. The receptor was derived from a boy younger than two with a congenital heart defect. Donor details come from another sample of the same person, matched by shared clones. The CDR3 is CAWSLSGPYNEQFF. The DNA sequence is TGTGCCTGGAGCTTGAGCGGGCCTTACAATGAGCAGTTCTTC.